Below, 3 T cell receptor beta chains from the same sample are listed, as sequenced in a study of T cell repertoires in ileal Crohn's disease. Method: immunoSEQ multiplex PCR; TCRdb's copy keeps in-frame clones and lacks some. The table shows approximately 7,900 clones, with 75% to 85% occurring only once. The sequencing sample was made of ileal tissue. Receptors originate from an adult with Crohn's disease.

The chain employs TRBV9 and TRBJ2-1; D gene uncertain. Trimming removed 1 base from V and 8 bases from J, with 10 bases in between. The CDR3 covers 13 residues. Germline assignment: CDR1 SGDLS and CDR2 YYNGEE. The CDR3 nucleotides are TGTGCCAGCAGCGTACGTTGGTCAGATGAGCAGTTCTTC. Its translation is CASSVRWSDEQFF.

This clone has only a few counts. This chain connects TRBV6-1 to TRBJ1-5; D is uncertain. V was pared by 1 base and J by 1 base, with 8 bases between. Per germline, CDR1 MNHNS and CDR2 SASEGT. This CDR3 is 15 amino acids long. CDR3 loop: CASSEGPWSNQPQHF. The CDR3 DNA follows: TGTGCCAGCAGTGAAGGGCCGTGGAGCAATCAGCCCCAGCATTTT.

The genes are TRBV9 and TRBJ2-1; 7 bases are shared with TRBD2. The CDR3 consists of 15 residues. The V gene's germline CDR1 is SGDLS and CDR2 YYNGEE. The V segment lost 0 bases and the J segment 3 bases; nucleotides outside the gene matches: 3. This CDR3 reads CASSVAGLGYNEQFF. Here the CDR3 DNA reads TGTGCCAGCAGCGTAGCCGGACTAGGCTACAATGAGCAGTTCTTC.